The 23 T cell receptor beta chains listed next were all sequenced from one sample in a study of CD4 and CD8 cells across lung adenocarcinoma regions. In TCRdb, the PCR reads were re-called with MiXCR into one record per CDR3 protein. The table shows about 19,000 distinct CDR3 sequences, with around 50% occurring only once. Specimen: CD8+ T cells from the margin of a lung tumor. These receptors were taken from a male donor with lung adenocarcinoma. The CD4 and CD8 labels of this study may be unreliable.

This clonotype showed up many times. The CDR3 DNA reads as TGCGCCAGCAGCTTGGGGGATCCATTCACAGATACGCAGTATTTT. It yields the protein CASSLGDPFTDTQYF. The chain carries TRBV5-1 and TRBJ2-3; D gene ambiguous. Germline CDR1 reads SGHRS; CDR2 reads YFSETQ. The CDR3 covers 15 residues. Trimming shortened V by 0 bases and J by 2 bases, and 10 bases separated the two germline ends. The variable domain in full, with the rest retrieved from reference TRBV5-1 and TRBJ2-3, is KAGVTQTPRYLIKTRGQQVTLSCSPISGHRSVSWYQQTPGQGLQFLFEYFSETQRNKGNFPGRFSGRQFSNSRSEMNVSTLELGDSALYLCASSLGDPFTDTQYFGPGTRLTVL.

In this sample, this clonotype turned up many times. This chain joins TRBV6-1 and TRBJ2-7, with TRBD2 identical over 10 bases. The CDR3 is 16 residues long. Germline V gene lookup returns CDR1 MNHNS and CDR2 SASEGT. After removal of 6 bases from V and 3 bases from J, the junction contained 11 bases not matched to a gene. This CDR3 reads CASRVAGTSAFYEQYF. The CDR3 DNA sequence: TGTGCCAGCAGAGTTGCCGGGACTAGCGCTTTCTACGAGCAGTACTTC.

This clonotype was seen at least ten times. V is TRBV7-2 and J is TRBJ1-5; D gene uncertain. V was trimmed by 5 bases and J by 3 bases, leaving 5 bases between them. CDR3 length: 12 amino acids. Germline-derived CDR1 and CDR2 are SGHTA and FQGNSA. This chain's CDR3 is CASSPYNQPQHF. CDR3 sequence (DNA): TGTGCCAGCAGCCCCTACAATCAGCCCCAGCATTTT.

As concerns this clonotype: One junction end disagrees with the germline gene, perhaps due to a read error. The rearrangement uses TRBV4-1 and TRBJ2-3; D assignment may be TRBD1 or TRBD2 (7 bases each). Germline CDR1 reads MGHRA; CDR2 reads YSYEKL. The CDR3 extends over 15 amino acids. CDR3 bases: TGCGCCAGGGGCCAAGGGGGCGGGAGCACAGAGACCCAGTATTTC. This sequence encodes CARGQGGGSTETQYF.

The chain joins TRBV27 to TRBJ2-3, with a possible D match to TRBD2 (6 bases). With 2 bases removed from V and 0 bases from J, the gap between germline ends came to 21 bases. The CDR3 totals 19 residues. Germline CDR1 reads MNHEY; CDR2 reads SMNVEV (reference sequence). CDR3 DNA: TGTGCCAGCAGTTTAACCGTCTGGGTGCGCGGGACTAGCACAGATACGCAGTATTTT. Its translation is CASSLTVWVRGTSTDTQYF.

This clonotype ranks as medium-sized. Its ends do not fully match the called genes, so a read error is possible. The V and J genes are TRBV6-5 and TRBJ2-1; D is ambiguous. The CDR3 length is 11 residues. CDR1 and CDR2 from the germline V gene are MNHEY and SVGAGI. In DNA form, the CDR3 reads TGTGCCAGCATTTACCTCGATGAGCAGTTCTTC. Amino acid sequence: CASIYLDEQFF.

CDR3 loop: CASSFGEYGYTF. The CDR3 DNA is TGTGCCAGCAGCTTTGGGGAATATGGCTACACCTTC. The V and J genes are TRBV7-2 and TRBJ1-2; D is uncertain. The CDR3 length is 12 residues. The V and J ends lost 3 bases and 5 bases respectively, with 7 bases between them. Germline V gene data show CDR1 as SGHTA and CDR2 as FQGNSA.

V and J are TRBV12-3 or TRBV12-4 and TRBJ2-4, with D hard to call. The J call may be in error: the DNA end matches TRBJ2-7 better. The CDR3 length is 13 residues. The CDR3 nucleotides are TGTGCCAGCAGTTTTAATCCATTGGGCGAGCAGTACTTC. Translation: CASSFNPLGEQYF.

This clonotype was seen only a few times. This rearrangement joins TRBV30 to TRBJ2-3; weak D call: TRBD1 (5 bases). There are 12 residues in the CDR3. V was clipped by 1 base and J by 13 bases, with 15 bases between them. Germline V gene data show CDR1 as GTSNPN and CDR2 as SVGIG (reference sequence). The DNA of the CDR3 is TGTGCCTGGAGTGCACAGGACCTTCTGGAGTATTTT. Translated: CAWSAQDLLEYF.

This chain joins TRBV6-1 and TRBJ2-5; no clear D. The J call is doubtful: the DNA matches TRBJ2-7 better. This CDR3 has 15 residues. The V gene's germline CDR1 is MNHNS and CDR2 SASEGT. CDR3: CASSDGPPGLYEQYF. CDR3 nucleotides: TGTGCCAGCAGTGACGGACCGCCTGGCCTCTACGAGCAGTACTTC.

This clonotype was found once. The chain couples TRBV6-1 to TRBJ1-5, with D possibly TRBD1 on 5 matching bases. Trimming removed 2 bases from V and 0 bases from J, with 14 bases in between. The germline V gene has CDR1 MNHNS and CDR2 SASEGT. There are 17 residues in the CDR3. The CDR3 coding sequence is TGTGCCAGCAGTGAATGGGCGACAGACTATAGCAATCAGCCCCAGCATTTT. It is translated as CASSEWATDYSNQPQHF.

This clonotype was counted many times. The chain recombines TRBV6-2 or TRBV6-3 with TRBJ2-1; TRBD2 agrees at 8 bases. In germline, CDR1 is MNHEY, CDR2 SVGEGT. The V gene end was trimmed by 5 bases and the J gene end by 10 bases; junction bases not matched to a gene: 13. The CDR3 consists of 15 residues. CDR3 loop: CASSLSGSVSEEQFF. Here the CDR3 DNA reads TGTGCCAGCAGTCTAAGCGGGAGTGTATCCGAAGAGCAGTTCTTC.

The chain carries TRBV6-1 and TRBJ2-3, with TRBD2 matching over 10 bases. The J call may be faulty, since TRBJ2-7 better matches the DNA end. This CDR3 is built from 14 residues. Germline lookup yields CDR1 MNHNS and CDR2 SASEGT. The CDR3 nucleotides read TGTGCGAGGAGCGGGGGGGGGGACCCAGATACGCAGTACTTC. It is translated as CARSGGGDPDTQYF.

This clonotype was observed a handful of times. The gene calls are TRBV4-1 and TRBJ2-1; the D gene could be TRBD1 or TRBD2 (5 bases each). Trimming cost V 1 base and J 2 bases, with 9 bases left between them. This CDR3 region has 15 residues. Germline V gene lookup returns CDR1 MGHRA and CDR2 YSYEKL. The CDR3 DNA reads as TGCGCCAGCAGCCAAGGACGGGGCCCCTACAATGAGCAGTTCTTC. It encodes CASSQGRGPYNEQFF.

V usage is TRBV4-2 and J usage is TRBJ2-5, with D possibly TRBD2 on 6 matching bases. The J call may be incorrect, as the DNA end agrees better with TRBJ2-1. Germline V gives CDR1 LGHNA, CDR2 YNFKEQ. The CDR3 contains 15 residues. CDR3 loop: CASSQGSGDRNEQFF. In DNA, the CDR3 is TGTGCCAGCAGCCAAGGATCGGGAGATCGCAATGAGCAGTTCTTC.

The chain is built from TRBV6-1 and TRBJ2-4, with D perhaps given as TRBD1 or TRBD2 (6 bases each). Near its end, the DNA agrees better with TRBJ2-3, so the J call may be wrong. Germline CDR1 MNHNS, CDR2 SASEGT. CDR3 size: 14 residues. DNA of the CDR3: TGTGCCAGCACGGTCGATGGGGGGCAAGACATTCAGTATTTT. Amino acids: CASTVDGGQDIQYF.

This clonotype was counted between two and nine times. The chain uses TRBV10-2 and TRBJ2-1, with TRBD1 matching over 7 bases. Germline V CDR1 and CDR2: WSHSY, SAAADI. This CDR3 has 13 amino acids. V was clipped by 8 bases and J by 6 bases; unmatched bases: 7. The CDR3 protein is CASSPRDSNEQFF. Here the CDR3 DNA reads TGCGCCAGCTCACCCCGGGACAGCAATGAGCAGTTCTTC.

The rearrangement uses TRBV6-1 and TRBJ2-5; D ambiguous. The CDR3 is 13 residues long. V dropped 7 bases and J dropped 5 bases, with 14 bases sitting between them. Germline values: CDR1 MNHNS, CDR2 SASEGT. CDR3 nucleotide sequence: TGTGCCAGCACCCCCCTGAGAGGTGAGACCCAGTACTTC. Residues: CASTPLRGETQYF.

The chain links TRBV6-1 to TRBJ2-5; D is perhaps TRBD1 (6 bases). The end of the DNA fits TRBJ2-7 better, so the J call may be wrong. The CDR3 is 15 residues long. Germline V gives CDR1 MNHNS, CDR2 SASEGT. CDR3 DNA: TGTGCCAGCACGACCGTGGCAGGGGCTCGTGGCGAGCAGTACTTC. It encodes CASTTVAGARGEQYF.

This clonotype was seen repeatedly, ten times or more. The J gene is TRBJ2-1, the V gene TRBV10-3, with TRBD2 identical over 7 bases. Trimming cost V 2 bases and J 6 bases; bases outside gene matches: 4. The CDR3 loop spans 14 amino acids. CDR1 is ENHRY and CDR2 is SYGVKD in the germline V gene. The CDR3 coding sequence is TGTGCCATCAGTGAGGACGGGAGGTCCAATGAGCAGTTCTTC. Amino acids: CAISEDGRSNEQFF.

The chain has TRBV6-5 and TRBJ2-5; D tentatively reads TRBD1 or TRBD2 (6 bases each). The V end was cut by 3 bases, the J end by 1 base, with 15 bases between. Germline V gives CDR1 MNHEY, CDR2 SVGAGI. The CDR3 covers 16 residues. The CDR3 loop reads CASSYRGPAAQETQYF. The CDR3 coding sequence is TGTGCCAGCAGTTATCGGGGGCCCGCGGCCCAAGAGACCCAGTACTTC.

The chain's CDR3 is CASKEGNLNEQFF. The CDR3 DNA reads as TGTGCCAGCAAGGAGGGAAATCTCAATGAGCAGTTCTTC. The rearrangement uses TRBV12-3 or TRBV12-4 and TRBJ2-1; maybe TRBD2 (6 bases). Trimming shortened V by 7 bases and J by 6 bases, and 13 bases separated the two germline ends. The CDR3 is 13 residues long.

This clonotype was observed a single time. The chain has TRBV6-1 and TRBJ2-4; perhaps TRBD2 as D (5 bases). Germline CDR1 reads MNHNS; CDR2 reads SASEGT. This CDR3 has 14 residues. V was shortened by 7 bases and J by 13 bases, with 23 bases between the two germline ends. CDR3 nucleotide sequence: TGTGCCAGCACGGCCAGCGGAGCCACAGACACGCAGTACTTC. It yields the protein CASTASGATDTQYF.